This T cell receptor beta chain was recorded in a study of siplizumab effects on memory and regulatory T cells. Sequenced by immunoSEQ multiplex PCR; TCRdb stores in-frame clones only, minus some. The table lists tens of thousands of clones, 83% of them singletons. This CDR3 spans 12 amino acids. Germline CDR1 MGHDK, CDR2 SYGVNS. Trimming pared 6 bases from V and 5 bases from J, leaving 10 bases between. Comments on this clone: Its antigen is undetermined.

Study results and limitations: Memory cells seemed less diverse than naive T cells, which seemed major alloresponse contributors.

Source material: memory CD4+ T cells sorted from blood. The rearrangement uses TRBV25-1 and TRBJ1-1; D may be TRBD1 (5 bases). The sequence derives from a human donor in good health. The chain's CDR3 is CASRRTTTEAFF. The CDR3 DNA reads TGTGCCAGCAGACGGACAACGACTGAAGCTTTCTTT.